These 18 T cell receptor beta chains originate from one sample sequenced in a study of OX40 agonist ivuxolimab in advanced cancers. TCRdb keeps only in-frame clones here, not all; method: immunoSEQ multiplex PCR. This table has approximately 110,000 clones, less than 95% appearing once. The starting material was CD4+ or CD8+ T cells sorted from blood, obtained in a trial of the OX40 agonist ivuxolimab. These receptors all stem from an adult with an advanced solid tumor such as melanoma, head and neck, liver or kidney cancer.

The rearrangement uses TRBV18 and TRBJ2-3, with 8 positions matching TRBD1. From germline, CDR1 is KGHSH and CDR2 LQKENI. The CDR3 is made up of 16 amino acids. Unmatched junction bases numbered 8, after V lost 4 bases and J lost 2 bases. In nucleotides, the CDR3 is TGTGCCAGCTCACGACGGACAGGGCAAGACACAGATACGCAGTATTTT. Protein: CASSRRTGQDTDTQYF.

This chain connects TRBV11-3 to TRBJ1-2; D is undetermined. The CDR3 covers 16 residues. Germline loops: CDR1 SGHNT, CDR2 YENEEA. The V gene lost 1 base and the J gene lost 4 bases, with 16 bases spanning the gap. The CDR3 DNA reads TGTGCCAGCAGCTTAGTATACGACGCCAGGCTCTATGGCTACACCTTC. Encoded protein: CASSLVYDARLYGYTF.

The chain is built from TRBV19 and TRBJ2-7; no clear D gene. CDR3 size: 12 residues. V lost 6 bases, J lost 2 bases, and 8 bases lay in between. From germline, CDR1 is LNHDA and CDR2 SQIVND (reference sequence). The CDR3 loop is CASRDPAYEQYF. CDR3 coding DNA: TGTGCCAGTAGGGACCCAGCCTACGAGCAGTACTTC.

The V and J genes are TRBV18 and TRBJ2-2; TRBD2 agrees at 11 bases. Germline-derived CDR1 and CDR2 are KGHSH and LQKENI. With V trimmed by 0 bases and J by 4 bases, 7 bases remained unmatched. The CDR3 covers 18 residues. The CDR3 DNA reads TGTGCCAGCTCACCACCCGGGACTAGCGGCCTCCCCACCGGGGAGCTGTTTTTT. Amino acid sequence: CASSPPGTSGLPTGELFF.

This rearrangement joins TRBV18 to TRBJ2-7; D gene unclear. This CDR3 has 16 amino acids. Germline CDR1 is KGHSH and CDR2 is LQKENI. V was pared by 0 bases and J by 0 bases, with 12 bases between. This CDR3 reads CASSPPQRASSYEQYF. The CDR3 nucleotides read TGTGCCAGCTCACCACCGCAACGGGCCTCCTCCTACGAGCAGTACTTC.

This chain joins TRBV5-4 and TRBJ2-7; either TRBD1 or TRBD2 may supply D (6 bases each). The CDR3 consists of 13 residues. CDR1 SGHNT and CDR2 YYREEE come from the germline V gene (reference sequence). V lost 3 bases to trimming and J lost 9 bases, with 16 bases between them. The CDR3 spells CASSYGQFSGQYF. The CDR3 DNA reads as TGTGCCAGCAGCTACGGACAGTTTAGCGGGCAGTACTTC.

This chain uses TRBV5-1 with TRBJ1-4; no clear D. V lost 0 bases, J lost 4 bases, and 4 bases lay in between. The germline V gene has CDR1 SGHRS and CDR2 YFSETQ. The CDR3 has 13 residues. The CDR3: CASSLDGNEKLFF. CDR3 nucleotides: TGCGCCAGCAGCTTGGACGGTAATGAAAAACTGTTTTTT.

This sequence joins TRBV27 and TRBJ2-3; unclear D gene. CDR3 length equals 11 residues. Germline-derived CDR1 and CDR2 are MNHEY and SMNVEV (reference sequence). The V and J ends lost 10 bases and 0 bases respectively, with 5 bases between them. CDR3: CATHSTDTQYF. In DNA, the CDR3 is TGTGCCACCCATAGCACAGATACGCAGTATTTT.

This clone was observed a handful of times. The CDR3 protein is CASRNIAGYPYEQYF. The DNA for the CDR3 is TGTGCCAGCAGAAACATAGCGGGTTACCCTTACGAGCAGTACTTC. The V call is TRBV28, the J call TRBJ2-7; 7 bases map to TRBD2. The CDR3 consists of 15 residues. Germline CDR1 reads MDHEN; CDR2 reads SYDVKM. With 6 bases clipped from V and 4 bases from J, the junction kept 12 bases outside the gene matches.

The chain has TRBV7-2 and TRBJ2-5; D is ambiguous. The last part of the DNA fits TRBJ2-7 better; the J call may be wrong. Germline loops: CDR1 SGHTA, CDR2 FQGNSA. The CDR3 has 12 residues. The CDR3 loop is CASSPPGSEQYF. The CDR3 DNA reads as TGTGCCAGCAGCCCACCCGGCTCCGAGCAGTACTTC.

This clone was seen a handful of times. DNA for the CDR3: TGTGCCAGCAGCTTGTACAGGACCTCTGGAAACACCATATATTTT. Its translation is CASSLYRTSGNTIYF. V is TRBV5-8 and J is TRBJ1-3; D may be TRBD1 (5 bases). Trimming left V 1 base short and J 0 bases short, with 8 bases between. CDR3 size: 15 residues. Germline V CDR1 and CDR2: SGHTS, YDEGEE.

The V call is TRBV14, the J call TRBJ2-5, with TRBD2 identical over 10 bases. CDR1 and CDR2 from the germline V gene are SGHDN and FVKESK. Unmatched junction bases numbered 1, after V lost 1 base and J lost 5 bases. The CDR3 contains 14 residues. Here the CDR3 DNA reads TGTGCCAGCAGCCAAGCGGGACTAGCGGAGACCCAGTACTTC. Its translation is CASSQAGLAETQYF.

V and J are TRBV7-8 and TRBJ1-5; 7 positions agree with TRBD1. This CDR3 contains 18 residues. The J segment lost 0 bases and the V segment lost 0 bases, leaving 8 bases of the junction unmatched. CDR1 and CDR2 from the germline V gene are SGHVS and FQNEAQ. The CDR3 sequence is CASSLAGETGSSNQPQHF. CDR3 coding DNA: TGTGCCAGCAGCTTAGCGGGGGAGACAGGGAGTAGCAATCAGCCCCAGCATTTT.

For the CDR3, the DNA is TGTGCCAGCAGCGCTTGGACAGGGGGAAACTATGGCTACACCTTC. It specifies CASSAWTGGNYGYTF. The rearrangement links TRBV9 to TRBJ1-2; 10 bases line up with TRBD1. Per germline, CDR1 SGDLS and CDR2 YYNGEE. CDR3 length equals 15 residues. The trim removed 3 bases at V and 2 bases at J, leaving 4 bases unmatched.

The chain carries TRBV10-3 and TRBJ2-5, with 11 bases identical to TRBD2. V was pared by 2 bases and J by 5 bases, with 1 base of the junction left unmatched. Germline V gene lookup returns CDR1 ENHRY and CDR2 SYGVKD. The CDR3 is 14 residues long. The CDR3 nucleotides read TGTGCCATCAGTGAGGTAGCGGGAGGGGAGACCCAGTACTTC. Translation gives CAISEVAGGETQYF.

This CDR3 reads CASTLDYIGYTF. The CDR3 nucleotides are TGTGCCAGCACCCTGGACTACATCGGCTACACCTTC. The chain employs TRBV6-1 and TRBJ1-2; no clear D gene. The ends were cut back, 7 bases at V and 8 bases at J, with 14 bases in the middle. Germline V gives CDR1 MNHNS, CDR2 SASEGT. CDR3 size: 12 residues.

In this sample, this clone turned up a few times. Here the CDR3 DNA reads TGTGCCAGTAGTATAATAGGGGCAGGTAATAATCAGCCCCAGCATTTT. The encoded protein is CASSIIGAGNNQPQHF. The chain uses TRBV19 and TRBJ1-5, with D tentatively TRBD1 (5 bases). CDR1 is LNHDA, CDR2 SQIVND, per germline (reference sequence). This CDR3 has 16 amino acids. Deletions cut 2 bases from V and 4 bases from J, with 15 bases between.

The chain combines TRBV7-8 with TRBJ2-3; 10 positions match TRBD2. The V gene end was trimmed by 8 bases and the J gene end by 6 bases; junction bases not matched to a gene: 14. Germline CDR1 is SGHVS and CDR2 is FQNEAQ. This CDR3 is built from 16 residues. CDR3 bases: TGTGCCAGCTGGGAGGCGAGCGGGAGGGCGGCGGATACGCAGTATTTT. Protein product: CASWEASGRAADTQYF.